This paragraph covers one T cell receptor beta chain sequence. The data were taken from a study of blood T cell repertoires in COVID-19. About the research overall: Samples taken during acute and convalescent COVID-19 were collected in the United States, Italy and Spain.

In the original analysis: Nucleated cell number was recorded as an estimate derived from reference gene primer amplification. TCRdb keeps only in-frame clones here, not all; method: immunoSEQ multiplex PCR. V, J and clone size were drawn from that table, and D and trimming were deduced from the DNA. The table shows roughly 230,000 clones, with 85% to 90% occurring only once. This CDR3 is 16 amino acids long. Trimming took off 1 base at V and 2 bases at J, with 13 bases between the two ends. Germline V CDR1 and CDR2: SGHKS, YYEKEE (reference sequence). This clonotype was obtained from a woman between 40 and 55 years old who had recovered from COVID-19. The chain joins TRBV5-5 to TRBJ1-5; tentative D call: TRBD1 (5 bases). The sequencing input was peripheral blood. The CDR3 region is CASSLSGTLGNQPQHF. The CDR3 DNA is TGTGCCAGCAGCTTGTCCGGGACTCTGGGCAATCAGCCCCAGCATTTT.